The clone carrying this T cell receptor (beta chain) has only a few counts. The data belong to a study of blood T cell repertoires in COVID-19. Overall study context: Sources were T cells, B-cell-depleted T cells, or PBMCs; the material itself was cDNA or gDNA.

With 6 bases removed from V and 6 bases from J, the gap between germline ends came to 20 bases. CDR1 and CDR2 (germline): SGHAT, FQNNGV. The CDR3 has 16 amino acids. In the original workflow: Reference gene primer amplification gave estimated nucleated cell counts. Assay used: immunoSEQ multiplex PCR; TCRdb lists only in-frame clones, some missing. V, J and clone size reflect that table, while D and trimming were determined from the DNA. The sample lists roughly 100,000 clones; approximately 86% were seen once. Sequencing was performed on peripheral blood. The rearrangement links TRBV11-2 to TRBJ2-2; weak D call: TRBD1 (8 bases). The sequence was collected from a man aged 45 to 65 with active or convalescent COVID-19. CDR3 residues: CASRGGTGRTAGELFF. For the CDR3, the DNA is TGTGCCAGCAGGGGAGGGACAGGACGAACGGCCGGGGAGCTGTTTTTT.